In this sample, the clone carrying this TCR beta chain turned up many times. Its specificity is unknown. This sample is drawn from a study of CD8 T cells in ankylosing spondylitis. Regarding the study as a whole: In reactive arthritis synovial fluid and blood, some motif variants had been reported before. The authors found the disease-linked clones to be CD8+ and relatively rare in peripheral blood.

Researchers built TCR beta libraries using quantitative 5'-RACE with molecular barcodes. TCRdb reprocessed the 5' RACE reads via MiXCR and lists one record per CDR3 protein. The table has around 30,000 distinct CDR3 sequences, 6.5% to 9% seen once. The sequencing sample was made of blood, either unsorted or a sorted T cell fraction (not recorded which). The origin of this receptor is a male donor with ankylosing spondylitis or in good health (not recorded which).

CDR3 nucleotide sequence: TGCAGCGTTGCGACAGGGGTATCCGGGGAGCTGTTTTTT. It is translated as CSVATGVSGELFF. The chain links TRBV29-1 to TRBJ2-2, with TRBD1 matching 8 bases. Germline lookup yields CDR1 SQVTM and CDR2 ANQGSEA. V lost 4 bases, J lost 6 bases, and 4 bases stayed unmatched. The CDR3 is 13 residues long.